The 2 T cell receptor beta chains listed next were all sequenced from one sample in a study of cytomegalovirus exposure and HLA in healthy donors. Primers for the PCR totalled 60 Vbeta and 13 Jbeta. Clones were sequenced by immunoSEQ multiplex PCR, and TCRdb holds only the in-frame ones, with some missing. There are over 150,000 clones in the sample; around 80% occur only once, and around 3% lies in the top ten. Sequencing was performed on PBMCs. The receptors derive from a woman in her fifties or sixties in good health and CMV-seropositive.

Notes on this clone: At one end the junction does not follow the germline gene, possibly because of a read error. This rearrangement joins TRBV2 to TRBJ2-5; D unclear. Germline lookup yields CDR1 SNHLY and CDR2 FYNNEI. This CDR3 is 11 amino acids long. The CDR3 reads CAGSAVETQYF. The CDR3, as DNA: TGTGCCGGCAGTGCAGTGGAGACCCAGTACTTC.

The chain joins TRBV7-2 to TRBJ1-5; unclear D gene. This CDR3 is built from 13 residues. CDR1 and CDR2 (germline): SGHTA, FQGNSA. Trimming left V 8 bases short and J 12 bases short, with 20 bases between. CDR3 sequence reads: CASAVPAGELQHF. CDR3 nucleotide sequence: TGTGCCAGCGCCGTCCCTGCGGGAGAGCTCCAGCATTTT.